This TCR beta chain was identified in a study of T cell responses to AZD1222 COVID-19 vaccine (dated by TCRdb to the early 2020s). For the study in its entirety: A total of 230 or so trial participants underwent TCR sequencing, of whom around 200 received two doses of AZD1222 and 26 received two doses of the MenACWY control vaccine. Enrollment into the trials was organized by age into subgroups of 18-55, 56-69 and 70-plus years, and those subgroups contained around 150, 28 and 57 TCR-sequenced participants, respectively. Overall study results and their limits: Conclusions about previously exposed vaccinees are limited because only six or seven AZD1222 recipients were SARS-CoV-2 seropositive at baseline. The 56-69-year group was small, and its depth increase did not reach significance, likely because of low power. The whole spike protein was spanned by vaccine-associated CD4 TCRs, and dominant responses were seen in regions 160-218 and 743-854. Participants were mostly white British, with more females than males. The authors suggested clonal diversity may have been underestimated. Spike-specific TCR breadth and depth rose significantly after two AZD1222 doses compared with day 0 and with MenACWY recipients. No day 14 peak-response samples were available, so repertoires were characterized only after the peak T cell response. Reportedly, close to half of the unique spike-specific TCRs recognized epitopes lying outside the regions that are mutated in the B.1.351 and B.1.1.7 variants.

CDR1 is given as SEHNR and CDR2 as FQNEAQ, both from the germline V gene (reference sequence). The CDR3 runs 16 amino acids, cysteine and phenylalanine included. Of the read, only the CDR3 DNA is kept; its 48 bases are in frame from base 1. Ends trimmed: V by 0 bases, J by 2 bases; bases unmatched to a gene: 6. The CDR3 regions of human TCRbeta chains were analyzed by immunosequencing. Under the source paper's analysis protocol: TCRs in the repertoires were matched against a reference library of SARS-CoV-2-specific TCRs that had been generated with the MIRA antigen-specificity platform. Breadth was defined as the fraction of unique TCRs that were SARS-CoV-2-associated. Depth was defined as the fraction of total T cells that were SARS-CoV-2-associated. Each spike-specific TCR was assigned to its reactive spike region and to a CD4 or CD8 class using the MIRA data. Log10-transformed breadth and depth values were compared by one-way ANOVA with Sidak's multiple comparisons tests. TCRdb provides this immuneACCESS table in a form limited to in-frame rearrangements. Some clones are lacking; in checked studies, under half of them reflect an unresolved V gene, and why the rest are absent is not known. That table supplies the V and J calls and clone size; D and trimming were determined from the DNA. Across this sample there are around 160,000 clones, with around nine tenths seen only once. Around 2.8% of the sample rests with the top ten.

Points on this clone: The specificity of this receptor is unknown. There are no base qualities to consult, and no much larger clone falls within one base.

Interpreted using the paper, the time point label stands for: baseline before first vaccination. In the paper's terms, the treatment or condition label means: meningococcal conjugate vaccine given as trial control. Vaccinee samples came from UK trials COV001 and COV002, including a single-blind randomized controlled phase 2/3 trial of AZD1222 (ChAdOx1 nCoV-19) in healthy adults. For TCRbeta chain sequencing, PBMC samples from trial participants were taken at day 0 and at day 28 after the second dose. The specimen was peripheral blood, collected on day 0 of MenACWY control vaccination. This clonotype was sampled from an adult in good health. The chain is assembled from TRBV7-9 and TRBJ2-7; 8 central nucleotides agree with TRBD2. The DNA reads as follows: TGTGCCAGCAGCTTAGCAGCGGGAGAAGGTGCCTACGAGCAGTACTTC. This sequence encodes CASSLAAGEGAYEQYF.